Sequencing of this T cell receptor (beta chain) was carried out in a study of early T cells in non-severe SARS-CoV-2 infection. Each CDR3 protein gets one entry after TCRdb re-called the 5' RACE reads with MiXCR. The sample holds around 88,000 distinct CDR3 sequences, 13% to 15% seen once. V lost 3 bases, J lost 4 bases, and 7 bases lay in between. This CDR3 spans 13 amino acids. The J gene is TRBJ1-5, the V gene TRBV12-3 or TRBV12-4; possible D gene TRBD1, 6 bases. Sequenced: whole blood. The TCR was taken from an adult who was a healthcare worker with PCR-confirmed SARS-CoV-2 infection or an uninfected control (not recorded which). The CDR3 protein is CASSFQGNQPQHF. The CDR3 DNA reads as TGTGCCAGCAGTTTCCAGGGGAATCAGCCCCAGCATTTT.